These 10 T cell receptor beta chains originate from one sample sequenced in a study of tumor-infiltrating lymphocytes in primary liver carcinoma. Co-extraction of RNA and DNA was performed on roughly 17-32 mg of unsorted bulk tissue. Using a constant-region primer together with ProtoScript II reverse transcriptase, TCR beta cDNA was made from about 500 ng of total RNA. Three rounds of nested multiplex PCR with slightly modified ARM-PCR produced TCR beta libraries. Both of the initial two PCR rounds ran for about 11 cycles and employed TRBV1-TRBV30 forward primers alongside a C-beta reverse primer. One entry per CDR3 protein, called by TCRdb with MiXCR from the multiplex PCR reads. This repertoire shows roughly 100,000 distinct CDR3 sequences, roughly 80% found once; its top ten account for under 25%. The sequenced material came from liver tumor tissue from sampling region 3. Subset specified: tumor region T3, left-lateral pole. The receptor source for this set is a man aged 35 to 55 with primary liver carcinoma and hepatitis B virus infection.

The rearrangement joins TRBV6-1 to TRBJ2-1, with D tentatively TRBD2 (7 bases). The V gene's germline CDR1 is MNHNS and CDR2 SASEGT. V was clipped by 7 bases and J by 8 bases, with 24 bases between them. This CDR3 contains 16 residues. CDR3 sequence (DNA): TGTGCCAGCACACTCAATAGGGGGGGGCCCGAGGATGAGCAGTTCTTC. The encoded protein is CASTLNRGGPEDEQFF.

About this clonotype itself: One junction end disagrees with the germline gene, perhaps due to a read error. This chain uses TRBV12-3 or TRBV12-4 with TRBJ1-2; TRBD1 aligns across 7 bases. The CDR3 has 13 residues. Here the CDR3 reads CTSSPGQTYGYSF. CDR3 nucleotides: TGTACCAGCAGCCCGGGACAGACATATGGCTACAGCTTC.

Concerning this clonotype: A read error may produce the germline difference seen at one junction end. The chain joins TRBV4-2 to TRBJ2-1; 14 bases are shared with TRBD2. The CDR3 sequence is 17 residues long. In germline, CDR1 is LGHNA, CDR2 YNFKEQ. In DNA form, the CDR3 reads TGTGCCAGCAGCCAAGAAGGGACTAGCGGGAGTATCTATGAGCAGCTCTTC. This gives the protein CASSQEGTSGSIYEQLF.

CDR3 coding DNA: TGTGCCAGCAGCACGGACTGGCGGGGAGACACCCAGTACTTC. This encodes CASSTDWRGDTQYF. The genes are TRBV2 and TRBJ2-5; tentatively, D is TRBD2 (6 bases). The V gene's germline CDR1 is SNHLY and CDR2 FYNNEI. Trimming took off 6 bases at V and 8 bases at J, with 19 bases between the two ends. The CDR3 is 14 amino acids.

Comments on this clonotype: The CDR3 carries no conserved terminal phenylalanine or tryptophan, so it likely arises from a read error. J is TRBJ2-1 and V is TRBV29-1; D gene uncertain. This CDR3 is built from 12 residues. In germline, CDR1 is SQVTM, CDR2 ANQGSEA. Here the CDR3 DNA reads TGCGGCCCCCGTTTAGGACCCAATGAGCAGTTCTAC. This gives the protein CGPRLGPNEQFY.

This clonotype was observed at least ten times. The chain joins TRBV5-1 to TRBJ2-1; D possibly uses TRBD1 or TRBD2 (5 bases each). V shed 5 bases and J shed 8 bases, with 20 bases lying between them. The CDR3 spans 15 residues. CDR1 is SGHRS, CDR2 YFSETQ, per germline. The CDR3 reads CASRVAGYAGDEQFF. CDR3 bases: TGCGCCAGCAGAGTAGCAGGGTATGCGGGCGATGAGCAGTTCTTC.

Note on this clonotype: One junction end disagrees with the germline gene, perhaps due to a read error. This chain connects TRBV4-1 to TRBJ2-2, with D possibly TRBD1 on 6 matching bases. The CDR3 totals 16 residues. Germline CDR1 is MGHRA and CDR2 is YSYEKL. CDR3 nucleotide sequence: TGCGCCAGCAGCCAAGAGCCAGGGACAAACACCGGAGAGCTGTTTTTT. Its translation is CASSQEPGTNTGELFF.

The table lists this clonotype with a count of one. Its ends do not fully match the called genes, so a read error is possible. This chain joins TRBV11-2 and TRBJ1-2; 9 bases are shared with TRBD1. Germline CDR1 and CDR2: SGHAT and FQNNGV. The CDR3 spans 16 residues. The CDR3 sequence: CTSSLYGGTGNYDYTF. The CDR3 DNA follows: TGTACCAGCAGCTTATATGGCGGGACAGGGAACTATGACTACACCTTC. The variable domain in full, with the rest retrieved from reference TRBV11-2 and TRBJ1-2, is EAGVAQSPRYKIIEKRQSVAFWCNPISGHATLYWYQQILGQGPKLLIQFQNNGVVDDSQLPKDRFSAERLKGVDSTLKIQPAKLEDSAVYLCTSSLYGGTGNYDYTFGSGTRLTVV.

The chain links TRBV11-2 to TRBJ1-1; D gene uncertain. Between the trimmed V and J ends, which lost 7 bases and 4 bases, there was a span of 13 bases. Germline V lookup: CDR1 SGHAT, CDR2 FQNNGV. The CDR3 sequence is 13 residues long. Here the CDR3 DNA reads TGTGCCAGCACCCGGTTGGGTAGCACTGAAGCTTTCTTT. Its protein is CASTRLGSTEAFF.

With respect to this clonotype: The conserved phenylalanine or tryptophan normally closing the CDR3 is absent here, so this likely arose from a read error. The chain employs TRBV10-3 and TRBJ2-5; D could derive from TRBD1 or TRBD2 (6 bases each). The germline V gene encodes CDR1 ENHRY and CDR2 SYGVKD. Trimming stripped 0 bases from V and 4 bases from J, with 12 bases between. CDR3 length: 15 amino acids. The CDR3 protein is CAISESKGEAETQYL. The CDR3 nucleotides are TGTGCCATCAGTGAGTCTAAGGGGGAGGCAGAGACCCAGTACTTA.